These 23 T cell receptor beta chains were all obtained from the same sample, sequenced in a study of blood T cell repertoires in COVID-19. Produced via immunoSEQ multiplex PCR; TCRdb's table is partial and in-frame only. Here the sample spans 95,000 to 150,000 clones, roughly 89% being singletons. The sequenced material came from peripheral blood. These receptors originate from a man between 35 and 55 years old with acute or convalescent COVID-19.

The chain carries TRBV6-1 and TRBJ2-1; D gene ambiguous. From germline, CDR1 is MNHNS and CDR2 SASEGT. CDR3 length: 14 amino acids. Trimming left V 1 base short and J 10 bases short, with 14 bases between. This CDR3 reads CASSEGFSSREQFF. The CDR3 region has the DNA TGTGCCAGCAGTGAAGGGTTTAGTTCTCGAGAGCAGTTCTTC.

This clone is a singleton in its sample. The rearrangement uses TRBV7-2 and TRBJ1-1; the match to TRBD1 covers 8 bases. This CDR3 is built from 16 residues. Germline assignment: CDR1 SGHTA and CDR2 FQGNSA. V dropped 5 bases and J dropped 4; count of bases not matched to a gene: 12. The CDR3 sequence: CASSQVPGQVRTEAFF. The DNA of the CDR3 is TGTGCCAGCAGCCAAGTCCCGGGACAGGTACGCACTGAAGCTTTCTTT.

V gene TRBV27 combines with J gene TRBJ1-1; the D is unclear. CDR1 MNHEY and CDR2 SMNVEV come from the germline V gene (reference sequence). The CDR3 has 14 amino acids. V lost 6 bases, J lost 2 bases, and 13 bases lay in between. Here the CDR3 reads CASSRVGSNTEAFF. In nucleotides, the CDR3 is TGTGCCAGCAGCCGGGTCGGGTCAAACACTGAAGCTTTCTTT.

This clone was found once. The chain combines TRBV7-2 with TRBJ2-7; 7 bases map to TRBD2. CDR3 size: 14 residues. Per germline, CDR1 SGHTA and CDR2 FQGNSA. Trimming removed 3 bases from V and 1 base from J; junction bases left unmatched: 3. This CDR3 is CASSFSSGSYEQYF. CDR3 DNA sequence: TGTGCCAGCAGCTTTTCTAGCGGTTCCTACGAGCAGTACTTC.

This clone was picked up one time. The chain joins TRBV19 to TRBJ1-1; D is perhaps TRBD1 (5 bases). Germline lookup yields CDR1 LNHDA and CDR2 SQIVND (reference sequence). CDR3 length equals 14 residues. Trimming took 6 bases from V and 4 from J, leaving 15 bases between them. CDR3 in DNA: TGTGCCAGTAGCTCCTCTCGGGGGTCCACTGAAGCTTTCTTT. Amino acids: CASSSSRGSTEAFF.

The chain uses TRBV2 and TRBJ1-2, with D perhaps TRBD1 (5 bases). The CDR3 runs 17 residues. From germline, CDR1 is SNHLY and CDR2 FYNNEI. The V gene lost 4 bases and the J gene lost 1 base, with 19 bases spanning the gap. In DNA form, the CDR3 reads TGTGCCAGCAGTGCCCGGACCTTTTTTAGGGGTAACTATGGCTACACCTTC. This codes for CASSARTFFRGNYGYTF.

This chain joins TRBV27 and TRBJ1-2, with D possibly TRBD1 on 5 matching bases. The CDR3 runs 14 residues. V lost 5 bases to trimming and J lost 8 bases, with 18 bases between them. Germline V gene sequence: CDR1 MNHEY, CDR2 SMNVEV (reference sequence). The CDR3 sequence is CASSEERRGFGYTF. The CDR3 DNA follows: TGTGCCAGCAGTGAGGAAAGAAGGGGTTTCGGCTACACCTTC.

Only one count was recorded for this clone. V and J are TRBV4-3 and TRBJ1-1; D may be TRBD1 (6 bases). Trimming removed 0 bases from V and 1 base from J, with 12 bases in between. The length of the CDR3 is 16 residues. Germline CDR1 reads LGHNA; CDR2 reads YSLEER. CDR3 protein: CASSQDGMTGNTEAFF. CDR3 sequence (DNA): TGCGCCAGCAGCCAAGATGGGATGACAGGGAACACTGAAGCTTTCTTT.

The chain links TRBV24-1 to TRBJ1-5, with a tentative D call TRBD1 (5 bases). Deletions cut 1 base from V and 5 bases from J, with 8 bases between. Germline V gene sequence: CDR1 KGHDR, CDR2 SFDVKD. This CDR3 has 14 residues. The CDR3 DNA follows: TGTGCCACCAGTGATTTTACAGGAGATCAGCCCCAGCATTTT. Translation: CATSDFTGDQPQHF.

The chain links TRBV18 to TRBJ2-4; 10 nucleotides align to TRBD2. In germline, CDR1 is KGHSH, CDR2 LQKENI. Trimming removed 3 bases from V and 2 bases from J; junction bases left unmatched: 4. This CDR3 region has 16 residues. CDR3 coding DNA: TGTGCCAGCTCACCGGAACTAGCGGGAACCAAAAACATTCAGTACTTC. Protein product: CASSPELAGTKNIQYF.

This rearrangement joins TRBV11-3 to TRBJ2-2; 8 bases fit TRBD2. CDR3 length: 17 residues. J was trimmed by 4 bases and V by 0 bases; bases with no gene match: 7. The germline CDR1 and CDR2 sequences are SGHNT and YENEEA. This CDR3 is CASSLESGSGGTGELFF. CDR3 sequence (DNA): TGTGCCAGCAGCTTAGAAAGCGGGAGTGGGGGCACCGGGGAGCTGTTTTTT. Combining the CDR3 with reference TRBV11-3 and TRBJ2-2 gives the whole variable domain EAGVVQSPRYKIIEKKQPVAFWCNPISGHNTLYWYLQNLGQGPELLIRYENEEAVDDSQLPKDRFSAERLKGVDSTLKIQPAELGDSAVYLCASSLESGSGGTGELFFGEGSRLTVL.

The chain couples TRBV30 to TRBJ1-6; 10 nucleotides align to TRBD1. Germline V gene data show CDR1 as GTSNPN and CDR2 as SVGIG (reference sequence). The CDR3 loop spans 13 amino acids. V shed 7 bases, J shed 6 bases, and the junction held 3 bases outside the gene matches. The chain's CDR3 is CAFGQGGNSPLHF. CDR3 in DNA: TGTGCCTTTGGACAGGGGGGTAATTCACCCCTCCACTTT. Together with reference TRBV30 and TRBJ1-6, the CDR3 gives the full variable domain: SQTIHQWPATLVQPVGSPLSLECTVEGTSNPNLYWYRQAAGRGLQLLFYSVGIGQISSEVPQNLSASRPQDRQFILSSKKLLLSDSGFYLCAFGQGGNSPLHFGNGTRLTVT.

The rearrangement uses TRBV5-4 and TRBJ2-7, with 7 bases lining up with TRBD1. Germline CDR1 reads SGHNT; CDR2 reads YYREEE (reference sequence). The CDR3 length is 16 residues. Losses at the gene ends were 4 bases for V and 0 bases for J; bases not matched to a gene: 10. Here the CDR3 DNA reads TGTGCCAGCAGCCCTCAAGGGACAGTAGGCTCCTACGAGCAGTACTTC. It yields the protein CASSPQGTVGSYEQYF.

The chain couples TRBV19 to TRBJ1-2, with TRBD1 identical over 7 bases. Germline trimming cut 6 bases from V and 6 bases from J; bases unmatched to any gene: 10. Germline CDR1 and CDR2: LNHDA and SQIVND (reference sequence). This CDR3 is built from 14 residues. The CDR3 DNA reads TGTGCCAGTAGACCGAGGGGGCACGGGAATGGCTACACCTTC. Translating it yields CASRPRGHGNGYTF.

This chain joins TRBV7-9 and TRBJ2-1, with 9 bases fitting TRBD2. V was clipped by 5 bases and J by 0 bases; unmatched bases: 2. Germline CDR1 SEHNR, CDR2 FQNEAQ (reference sequence). CDR3 length: 15 amino acids. The CDR3 coding sequence is TGTGCCAGCAGCCTTAGCGGGAGCTCCTACAATGAGCAGTTCTTC. This translates into CASSLSGSSYNEQFF.

V and J are TRBV18 and TRBJ2-3; tentatively, D is TRBD2 (5 bases). Trimming removed 7 bases from V and 6 bases from J, with 20 bases in between. The CDR3 runs to 15 residues. The germline CDR1 and CDR2 sequences are KGHSH and LQKENI. CDR3 in DNA: TGTGCCAGCTTTCTTGGGAGTTTTCTCGGTGATACGCAGTATTTT. This gives the protein CASFLGSFLGDTQYF.

The chain carries TRBV7-2 and TRBJ1-2; D gene ambiguous. V lost 5 bases and J lost 2, with 12 bases in between. Looked up from germline, CDR1 is SGHTA and CDR2 is FQGNSA. The CDR3 runs 14 residues. CDR3 region: CASSLTHSNYGYTF. CDR3 in DNA: TGTGCCAGCAGCCTAACCCACAGCAACTATGGCTACACCTTC. Looking up the rest from reference TRBV7-2 and TRBJ1-2 gives the full variable domain: GAGVSQSPSNKVTEKGKDVELRCDPISGHTALYWYRQSLGQGLEFLIYFQGNSAPDKSGLPSDRFSAERTGGSVSTLTIQRTQQEDSAVYLCASSLTHSNYGYTFGSGTRLTVV.

V usage is TRBV6-2 or TRBV6-3 and J usage is TRBJ1-2; 9 nucleotides agree with TRBD1. CDR1 and CDR2 from the germline V gene are MNHEY and SVGEGT. CDR3 length: 14 amino acids. V lost 1 base, J lost 8 bases, and 5 bases stayed unmatched. The CDR3 sequence: CASSYWDRELGYTF. CDR3 in DNA: TGTGCCAGCAGTTACTGGGACAGGGAGTTGGGCTACACCTTC.

The V and J genes are TRBV4-1 and TRBJ1-1; the D is unclear. The CDR3 contains 14 residues. Trimming removed 1 base at V and 1 base at J, with 7 bases between. Germline lookup yields CDR1 MGHRA and CDR2 YSYEKL. The CDR3 sequence is CASSQVGANTEAFF. The CDR3, as DNA: TGCGCCAGCAGCCAAGTAGGAGCGAACACTGAAGCTTTCTTT.

The chain carries TRBV6-2 or TRBV6-3 and TRBJ2-3; 7 nucleotides line up with TRBD2. CDR1 is MNHEY and CDR2 is SVGEGT in the germline V gene. This CDR3 region has 14 residues. Trimming cost V 0 bases and J 4 bases; bases outside gene matches: 1. The CDR3 DNA sequence: TGTGCCAGCAGTTACTCGACTAGCTCAGATACGCAGTATTTT. Encoded protein: CASSYSTSSDTQYF.

There are a few counts of this clone. This chain connects TRBV12-3 or TRBV12-4 to TRBJ1-6; no clear D gene. The CDR3 consists of 13 residues. Trimming removed 7 bases at V and 4 bases at J, with 8 bases between. CDR3 amino acids: CASTRSYNSPLHF. DNA of the CDR3: TGTGCCAGCACGAGGTCATATAATTCACCCCTCCACTTT.

V and J are TRBV19 and TRBJ2-5; TRBD1 matches at 8 bases. The germline V gene encodes CDR1 LNHDA and CDR2 SQIVND (reference sequence). The CDR3 has 14 residues. V shed 10 bases and J 5 bases; nucleotides not matched to a gene: 12. The CDR3 region has the DNA TGTGCCACCCGGGATGGCAGGGGGCGGGAGACCCAGTACTTC. The encoded protein is CATRDGRGRETQYF.

The chain has TRBV3-1 (or the pseudogene TRBV3-2) and TRBJ2-3, with 12 bases aligning to TRBD2. Germline loops: CDR1 LGHDT, CDR2 YNNKEL (reference sequence). CDR3 length equals 17 residues. Losses at the gene ends were 4 bases for V and 2 bases for J; bases not matched to a gene: 7. CDR3 nucleotide sequence: TGTGCCAGCAGCCTGACTAGCGGGGGCGATTTCACAGATACGCAGTATTTT. Protein sequence: CASSLTSGGDFTDTQYF.